This note documents a single T cell receptor (beta chain) sequence. Its specificity is unknown. Germline V gene lookup returns CDR1 MNHEY and CDR2 SVGEGT. CDR3 length: 14 amino acids. J was trimmed by 8 bases and V by 2 bases; bases with no gene match: 6. The sample originates from a study of naive and memory T cell subsets. General study points: Gini index rose across naive, CM, EM and EMRA in CD4 and CD8. Between naive and memory subsets, TCR abundance power law exponents differed.

An equimolar mix of two oligonucleotides served as the beta constant-region primer for TRBC1 and TRBC2. Nested alpha and beta constant-region primers with the SP2 primer drove four PCR rounds on ligated cDNA. An oligonucleotide with the SP2 primer and a 12-nucleotide UMI was ligated to the cDNA 3' end. TCRdb redid the calling of the UMI-ligation and nested PCR reads with MiXCR, one entry per CDR3 protein. This sample has 3,500 to 5,000 distinct CDR3 sequences, with roughly 5.5% found just once. This receptor was taken from a human donor in good health. Input material: effector memory CD8+ T cells from blood. Regarding subset: effector memory, CD45RA- CD27-. The chain has TRBV6-2 or TRBV6-3 and TRBJ2-1; 7 nucleotides line up with TRBD2. The CDR3 region is CASSYGRESDEQFF. Written as DNA, the CDR3 is TGTGCCAGCAGTTACGGGCGGGAGAGCGATGAGCAGTTCTTC.